This T cell receptor (beta chain) stems from a study of T cells in Graves' hyperthyroidism and ophthalmopathy. Background on the study: Peripheral blood was obtained at initial diagnosis, preceding any treatment.

A remark on this clonotype: Its antigen is currently unknown.

Cells are PBMCs isolated from 10 ml of fresh blood. V was shortened by 1 base and J by 0 bases, with 18 bases between the two germline ends. The CDR3 has 18 residues. Germline loops: CDR1 LGHNA, CDR2 YNFKEQ. RNA transcripts served as the template for amplifying TCR beta CDR3 regions. TCR CDR3 underwent first-round RT-PCR with the HTBI primer set. TCRdb called the multiplex PCR reads again in MiXCR, with one record for every CDR3 protein. The profile covers fewer than 900,000 distinct CDR3 sequences, with over 15% appearing a single time and approximately 16% taken by the ten largest. Findings and caveats of the study: Stable hyperthyroidism and ophthalmopathy were separated using 13 V-J signatures. In validation, the model predicted ophthalmopathy. These predictions came a median roughly 6 months before onset.

This chain links TRBV4-2 with TRBJ1-1, with D perhaps TRBD1 (6 bases). The sequence was collected from a woman aged 50 to 60 with Graves' hyperthyroidism that later progressed to Graves' ophthalmopathy. Sequenced input: blood. The CDR3 bases are TGTGCCAGCAGCCAAGCAACCGGGACACAGATCATGAACACTGAAGCTTTCTTT. This encodes CASSQATGTQIMNTEAFF.